One T cell receptor beta chain is described in this entry. Original processing methods: Using reference gene primer amplification, nucleated cell counts were estimated. The method was immunoSEQ multiplex PCR; TCRdb's version includes in-frame clones alone and lacks a portion of them. The V and J calls and clone size were taken over from that table, and D and trimming were inferred from the DNA. The sample lists some 150,000 clones; about 86% were seen once. These data come from a study of blood T cell repertoires in COVID-19. Study-wide background: There were acute and convalescent COVID-19 samples, and they came from the United States, Italy and Spain. Nucleic acid was either cDNA or gDNA, and it came from T cells, B-cell-depleted T cells, or PBMCs.

V trimming: 5 bases; J trimming: 3 bases; junction bases outside the gene matches: 5. Germline V CDR1 and CDR2: SGHTS, YDEGEE. The CDR3 sequence is 15 residues long. The sequence came from a woman aged 55-70 years with active or convalescent COVID-19. The sequenced sample consisted of peripheral blood. The chain is built from TRBV5-8 and TRBJ2-3; 11 bases are shared with TRBD2. Here the CDR3 reads CASSLLAGATDTQYF. The CDR3 coding sequence is TGTGCCAGCAGTTTACTAGCGGGAGCTACAGATACGCAGTATTTT.